This T cell receptor beta chain appears in the sequencing data of a study of blood T cells in healthy people across ages. Together with a sample-barcoded 5' primer, a J-beta primer mix was included in a second PCR lasting about 7 to 11 cycles. A template-switch adaptor containing 12 random nucleotides labeled each cDNA molecule. TCRdb called the 5' RACE reads again in MiXCR, with one record for every CDR3 protein. Of around 1,700,000 distinct CDR3 sequences detected, about 30% appear once; the ten largest clones hold about 7.7%. Researchers report isolating at least 6.5 million PBMCs per sample. Per individual sample, total RNA of at least 6 micrograms was extracted. Germline V lookup: CDR1 SGHNT, CDR2 YYREEE (reference sequence). There are 13 residues in the CDR3. V lost 3 bases and J lost 10; bases outside the gene matches: 7.

The chain joins TRBV5-4 to TRBJ2-1; 7 bases agree with TRBD2. What was sequenced was blood. The sequence came from a woman in her 30s in good health. CDR3: CASSSTGRGEQFF. CDR3 bases: TGTGCCAGCAGCTCCACGGGGCGGGGGGAGCAGTTCTTC.